This T cell receptor (beta chain) was sequenced during a study of T-cell reconstitution after alpha-beta-depleted transplantation in children. The study's findings and limits: Some patients showed high day-60 TCRbeta diversity, which derived from surviving recipient T cells and thymic progenitors. T-cell counts and diversity were attributed mostly to newly produced T cells one year after transplant. Expanded graft clones numbering several hundred reportedly gave rise to alpha-beta T cells about two months after transplant.

This clonotype was seen a few times. Its antigen is currently unknown. The library targeted TCRbeta and was prepared with unique molecular identifiers. MiXCR was run by TCRdb on the PCR reads, yielding one entry per CDR3 protein. The data show some 290,000 distinct CDR3 sequences, with around 20% seen just once and roughly 11% held by the top ten. The CDR3 totals 15 residues. The V end was cut by 3 bases, the J end by 10 bases, with 18 bases between. This chain connects TRBV12-3 or TRBV12-4 to TRBJ2-2; D not certain. This sample comprised PBMCs, mostly from graft donor cells, obtained 180 days after TCRalphabeta/CD19-depleted stem cell transplant. The receptor's source is a male patient between 5 and 17 years old who had a stem cell transplant for acute lymphoblastic leukemia, so the T cells may come from the graft donor. The DNA for the CDR3 is TGTGCCAGCAGTTTGGCGATTTACAGTATTGAGGAGCTGTTTTTT. Amino acid sequence: CASSLAIYSIEELFF.